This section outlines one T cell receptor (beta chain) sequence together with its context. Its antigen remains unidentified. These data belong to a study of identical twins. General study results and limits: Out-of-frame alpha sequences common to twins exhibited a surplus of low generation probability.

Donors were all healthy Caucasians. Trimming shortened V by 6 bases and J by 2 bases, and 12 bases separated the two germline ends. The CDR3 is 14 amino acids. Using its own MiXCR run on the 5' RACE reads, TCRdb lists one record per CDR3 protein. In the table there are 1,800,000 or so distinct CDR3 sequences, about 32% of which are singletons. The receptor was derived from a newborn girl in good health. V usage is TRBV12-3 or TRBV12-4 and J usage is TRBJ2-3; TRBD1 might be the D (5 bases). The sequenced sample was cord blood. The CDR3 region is CASRYDSNTDTQYF. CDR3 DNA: TGTGCCAGCAGGTATGACAGCAACACAGATACGCAGTATTTT.